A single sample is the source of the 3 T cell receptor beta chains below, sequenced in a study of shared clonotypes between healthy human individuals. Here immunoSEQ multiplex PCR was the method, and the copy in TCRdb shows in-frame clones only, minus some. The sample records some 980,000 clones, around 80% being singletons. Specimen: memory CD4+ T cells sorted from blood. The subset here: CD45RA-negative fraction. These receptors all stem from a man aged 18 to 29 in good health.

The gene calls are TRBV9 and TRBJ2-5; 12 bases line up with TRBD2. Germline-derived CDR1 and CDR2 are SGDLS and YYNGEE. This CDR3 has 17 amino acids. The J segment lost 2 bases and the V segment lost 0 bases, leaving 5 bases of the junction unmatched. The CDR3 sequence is CASSVGLAGGLQETQYF. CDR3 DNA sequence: TGTGCCAGCAGCGTAGGGCTAGCGGGGGGGCTACAAGAGACCCAGTACTTC.

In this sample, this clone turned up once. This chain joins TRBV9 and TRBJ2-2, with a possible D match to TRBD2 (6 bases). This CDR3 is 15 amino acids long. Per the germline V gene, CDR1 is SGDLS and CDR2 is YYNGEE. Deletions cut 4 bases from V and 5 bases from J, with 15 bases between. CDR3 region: CASSPPGGKTGELFF. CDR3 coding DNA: TGTGCCAGCAGCCCGCCCGGCGGGAAGACCGGGGAGCTGTTTTTT.

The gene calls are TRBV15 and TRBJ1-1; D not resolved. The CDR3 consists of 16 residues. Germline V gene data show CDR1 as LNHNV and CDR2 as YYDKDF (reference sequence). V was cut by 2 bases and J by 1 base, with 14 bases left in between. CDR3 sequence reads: CATSRRAPFGNTEAFF. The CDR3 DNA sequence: TGTGCCACCAGCAGACGTGCACCCTTCGGGAACACTGAAGCTTTCTTT.